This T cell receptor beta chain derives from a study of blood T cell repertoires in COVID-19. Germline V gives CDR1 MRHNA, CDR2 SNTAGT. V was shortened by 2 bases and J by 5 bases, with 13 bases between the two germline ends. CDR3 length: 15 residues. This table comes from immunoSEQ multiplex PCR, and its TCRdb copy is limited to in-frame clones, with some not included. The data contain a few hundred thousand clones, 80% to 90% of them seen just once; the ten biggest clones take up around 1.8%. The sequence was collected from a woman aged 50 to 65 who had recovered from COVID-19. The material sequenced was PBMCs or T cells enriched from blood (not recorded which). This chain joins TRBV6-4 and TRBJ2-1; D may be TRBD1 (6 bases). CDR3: CASSDVDRSHNEQFF. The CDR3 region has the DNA TGTGCCAGCAGTGACGTTGACAGGAGTCACAATGAGCAGTTCTTC.